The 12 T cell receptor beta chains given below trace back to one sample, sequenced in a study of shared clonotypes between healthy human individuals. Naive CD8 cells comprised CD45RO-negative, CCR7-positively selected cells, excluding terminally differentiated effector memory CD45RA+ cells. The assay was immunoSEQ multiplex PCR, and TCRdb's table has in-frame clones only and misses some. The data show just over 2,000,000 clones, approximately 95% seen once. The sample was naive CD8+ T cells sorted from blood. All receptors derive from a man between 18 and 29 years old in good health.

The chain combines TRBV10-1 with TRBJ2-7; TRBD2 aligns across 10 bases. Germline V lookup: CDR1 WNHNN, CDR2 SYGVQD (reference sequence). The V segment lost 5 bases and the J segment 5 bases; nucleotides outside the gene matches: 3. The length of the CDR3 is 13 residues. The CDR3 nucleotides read TGCGCCAGCAGTCTAGCGGGAGTGGACGAGCAGTACTTC. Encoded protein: CASSLAGVDEQYF.

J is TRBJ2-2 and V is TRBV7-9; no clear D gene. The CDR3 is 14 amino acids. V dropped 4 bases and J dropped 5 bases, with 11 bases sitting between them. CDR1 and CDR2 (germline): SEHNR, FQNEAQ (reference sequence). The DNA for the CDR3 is TGTGCCAGCAGCTCCTCCGTCGGAACCGGGGAGCTGTTTTTT. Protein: CASSSSVGTGELFF.

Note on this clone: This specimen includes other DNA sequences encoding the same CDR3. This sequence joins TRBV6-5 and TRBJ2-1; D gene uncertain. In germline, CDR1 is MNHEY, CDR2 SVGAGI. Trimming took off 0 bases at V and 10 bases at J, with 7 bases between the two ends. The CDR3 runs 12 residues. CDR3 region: CASSYSPGEQFF. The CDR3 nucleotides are TGTGCCAGCAGTTACTCCCCCGGGGAGCAGTTCTTC.

CDR3 sequence (DNA): TGTGCCAGCAGTTTCGAGGCAGGGGGCCTTTACGAGCAGTACTTC. Amino acids: CASSFEAGGLYEQYF. The V gene is TRBV28, the J gene TRBJ2-7, with TRBD1 matching over 8 bases. The germline V gene has CDR1 MDHEN and CDR2 SYDVKM. The CDR3 is made up of 15 amino acids. V trimming: 3 bases; J trimming: 4 bases; junction bases outside the gene matches: 8.

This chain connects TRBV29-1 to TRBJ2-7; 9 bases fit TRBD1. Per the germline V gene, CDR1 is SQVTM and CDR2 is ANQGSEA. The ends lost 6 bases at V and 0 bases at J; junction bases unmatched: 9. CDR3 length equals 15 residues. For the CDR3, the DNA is TGCAGCGTCGTAGGGACAGGGACAATCTCCTACGAGCAGTACTTC. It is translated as CSVVGTGTISYEQYF.

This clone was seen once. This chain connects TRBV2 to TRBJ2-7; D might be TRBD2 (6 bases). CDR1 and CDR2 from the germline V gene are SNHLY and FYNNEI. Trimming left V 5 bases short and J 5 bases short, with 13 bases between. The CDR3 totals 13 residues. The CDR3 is CASSPIRRDEQYF. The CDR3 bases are TGTGCCAGCAGTCCTATTAGGAGGGACGAGCAGTACTTC.

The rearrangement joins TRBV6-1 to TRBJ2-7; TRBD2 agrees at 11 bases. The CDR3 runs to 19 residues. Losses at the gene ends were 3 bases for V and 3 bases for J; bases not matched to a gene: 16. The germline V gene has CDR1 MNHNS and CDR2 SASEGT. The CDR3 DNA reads TGTGCCAGCAGTGATTCCAGAGGGCTAGCGGGGGGCCGAGTCTACGAGCAGTACTTC. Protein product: CASSDSRGLAGGRVYEQYF.

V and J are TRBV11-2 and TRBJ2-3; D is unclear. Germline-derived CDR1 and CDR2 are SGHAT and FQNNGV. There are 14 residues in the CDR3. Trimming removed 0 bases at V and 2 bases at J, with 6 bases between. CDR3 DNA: TGTGCCAGCAGCTTAGAGGGTTTCACAGATACGCAGTATTTT. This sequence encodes CASSLEGFTDTQYF.

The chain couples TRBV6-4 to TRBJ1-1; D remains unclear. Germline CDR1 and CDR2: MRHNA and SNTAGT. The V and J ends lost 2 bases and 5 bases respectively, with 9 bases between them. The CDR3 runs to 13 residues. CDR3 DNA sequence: TGTGCCAGCAGTGACAGGTTATGGACTGAAGCTTTCTTT. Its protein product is CASSDRLWTEAFF.

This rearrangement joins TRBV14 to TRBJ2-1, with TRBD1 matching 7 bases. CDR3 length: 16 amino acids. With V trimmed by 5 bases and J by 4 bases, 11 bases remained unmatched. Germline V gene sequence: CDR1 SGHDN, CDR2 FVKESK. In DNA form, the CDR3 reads TGTGCCAGCAGCTCCCGGGACAGCCCATTTTACAATGAGCAGTTCTTC. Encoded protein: CASSSRDSPFYNEQFF.

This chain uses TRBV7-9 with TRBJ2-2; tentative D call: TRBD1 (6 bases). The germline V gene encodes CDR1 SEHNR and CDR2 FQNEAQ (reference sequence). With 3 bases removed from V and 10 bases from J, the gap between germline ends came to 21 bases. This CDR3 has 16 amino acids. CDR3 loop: CASSFSGWGQEVELFF. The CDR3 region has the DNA TGTGCCAGCAGCTTTTCGGGCTGGGGGCAAGAGGTGGAGCTGTTTTTT.

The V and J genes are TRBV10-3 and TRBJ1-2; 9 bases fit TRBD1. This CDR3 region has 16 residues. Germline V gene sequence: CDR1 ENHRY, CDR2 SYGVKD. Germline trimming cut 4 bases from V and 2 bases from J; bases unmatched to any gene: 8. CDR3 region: CAISARGDRENYGYTF. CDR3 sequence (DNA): TGTGCCATCAGTGCCCGGGGGGACAGGGAGAACTATGGCTACACCTTC.